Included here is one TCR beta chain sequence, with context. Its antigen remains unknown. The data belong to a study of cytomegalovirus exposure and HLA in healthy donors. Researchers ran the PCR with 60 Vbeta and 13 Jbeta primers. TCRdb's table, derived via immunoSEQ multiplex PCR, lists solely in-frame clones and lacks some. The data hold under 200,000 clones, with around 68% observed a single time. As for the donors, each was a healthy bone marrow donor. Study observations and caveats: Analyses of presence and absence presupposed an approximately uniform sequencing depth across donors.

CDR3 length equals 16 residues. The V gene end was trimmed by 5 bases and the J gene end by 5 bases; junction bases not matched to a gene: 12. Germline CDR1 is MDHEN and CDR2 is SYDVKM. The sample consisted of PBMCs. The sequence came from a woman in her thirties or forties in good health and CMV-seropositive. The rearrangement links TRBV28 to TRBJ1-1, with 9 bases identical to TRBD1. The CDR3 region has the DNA TGTGCCAGCAGTCCCAGTGACAGGGGGTCTATGACTGAAGCTTTCTTT. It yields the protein CASSPSDRGSMTEAFF. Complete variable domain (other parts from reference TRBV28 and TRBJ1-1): DVKVTQSSRYLVKRTGEKVFLECVQDMDHENMFWYRQDPGLGLRLIYFSYDVKMKEKGDIPEGYSVSREKKERFSLILESASTNQTSMYLCASSPSDRGSMTEAFFGQGTRLTVV.